This TCR beta chain was recovered during a study of T cell repertoires in cytomegalovirus infection. In the study overall: CMV infection together with matching HLA type was indicated by public TCR beta signatures.

The CDR3 is 17 residues long. Per the germline V gene, CDR1 is MNHNS and CDR2 is SASEGT. V gave up 6 bases and J gave up 7 bases; unmatched junction bases: 18. TCRdb re-called the reads through MiXCR, storing one row per CDR3 protein. This table has hundreds of thousands of distinct CDR3 sequences, roughly a third appearing once. Findings and caveats of the study: Adding up the frequency of public TCR beta families identified people who carried CMV plus the relevant HLA.

This clonotype has a handful of counts. Its antigen is not known. The receptor comes from a human donor in good health (CMV status not recorded). Some clones in this sample may be carry-over from other donors' samples. The genes are TRBV6-1 and TRBJ2-1; 7 bases line up with TRBD2. This specimen consisted of cultured PBMCs, obtained from culture after CMV antigen stimulation. The DNA for the CDR3 is TGTGCCAGCAGGATAACTAGCGCCCCAGTCAGCCCGAATGAGCAGTTCTTC. As protein: CASRITSAPVSPNEQFF.